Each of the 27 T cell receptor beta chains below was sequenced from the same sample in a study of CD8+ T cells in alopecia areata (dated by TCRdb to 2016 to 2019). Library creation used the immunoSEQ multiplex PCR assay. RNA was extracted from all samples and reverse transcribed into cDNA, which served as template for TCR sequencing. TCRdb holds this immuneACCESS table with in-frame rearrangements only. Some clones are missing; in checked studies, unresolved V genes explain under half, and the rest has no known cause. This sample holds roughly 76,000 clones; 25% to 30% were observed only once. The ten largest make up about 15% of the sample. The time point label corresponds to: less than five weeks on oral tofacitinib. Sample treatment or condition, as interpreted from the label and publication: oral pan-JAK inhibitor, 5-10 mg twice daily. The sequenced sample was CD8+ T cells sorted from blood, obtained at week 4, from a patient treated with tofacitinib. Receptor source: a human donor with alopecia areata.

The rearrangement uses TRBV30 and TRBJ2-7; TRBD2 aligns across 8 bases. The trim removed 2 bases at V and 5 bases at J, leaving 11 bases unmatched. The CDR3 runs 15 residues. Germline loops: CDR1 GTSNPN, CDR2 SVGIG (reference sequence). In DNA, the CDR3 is TGTGCCTGGAGTCCCCGGGAGGGTGGAGGGAACGAGCAGTACTTC. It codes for CAWSPREGGGNEQYF.

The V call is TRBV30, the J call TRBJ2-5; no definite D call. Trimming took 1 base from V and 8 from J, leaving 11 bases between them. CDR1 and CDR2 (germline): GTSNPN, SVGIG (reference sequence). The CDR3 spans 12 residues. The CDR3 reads CAWSGLPGTQYF. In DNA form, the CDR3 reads TGTGCCTGGAGTGGACTCCCAGGAACCCAGTACTTC.

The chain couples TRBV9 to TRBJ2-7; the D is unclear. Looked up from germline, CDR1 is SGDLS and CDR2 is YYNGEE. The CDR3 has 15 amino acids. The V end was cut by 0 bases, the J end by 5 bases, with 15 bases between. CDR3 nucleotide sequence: TGTGCCAGCAGCGTAGAGGTCGCCACAGTTAACGAGCAGTACTTC. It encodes CASSVEVATVNEQYF.

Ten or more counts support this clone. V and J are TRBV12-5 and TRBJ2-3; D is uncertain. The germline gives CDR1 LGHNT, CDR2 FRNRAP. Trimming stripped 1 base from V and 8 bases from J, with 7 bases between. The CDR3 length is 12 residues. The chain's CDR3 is CASGLGLITQYF. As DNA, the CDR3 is TGTGCTAGTGGTTTGGGCCTGATTACGCAGTATTTT.

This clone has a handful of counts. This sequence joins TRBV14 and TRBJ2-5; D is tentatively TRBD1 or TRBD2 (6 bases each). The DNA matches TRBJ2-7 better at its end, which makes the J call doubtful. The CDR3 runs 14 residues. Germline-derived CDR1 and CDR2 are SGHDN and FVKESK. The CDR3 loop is CASSQRDNSYEQYF. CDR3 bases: TGTGCCAGCAGCCAGCGGGACAACTCCTACGAGCAGTACTTC.

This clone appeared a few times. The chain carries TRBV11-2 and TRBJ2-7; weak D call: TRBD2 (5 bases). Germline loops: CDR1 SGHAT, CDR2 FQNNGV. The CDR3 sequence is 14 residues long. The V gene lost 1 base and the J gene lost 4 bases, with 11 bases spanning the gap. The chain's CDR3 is CASSLGNRGYEQYF. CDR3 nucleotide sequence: TGTGCCAGCAGCTTAGGTAACCGGGGATACGAGCAGTACTTC.

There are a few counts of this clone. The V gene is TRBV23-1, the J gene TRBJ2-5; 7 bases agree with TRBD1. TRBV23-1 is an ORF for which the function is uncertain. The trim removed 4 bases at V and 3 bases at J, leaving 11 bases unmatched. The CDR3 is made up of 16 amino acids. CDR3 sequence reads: CASSLRAGQGEETQYF. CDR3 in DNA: TGCGCCAGCAGTCTGAGGGCAGGGCAGGGGGAAGAGACCCAGTACTTC.

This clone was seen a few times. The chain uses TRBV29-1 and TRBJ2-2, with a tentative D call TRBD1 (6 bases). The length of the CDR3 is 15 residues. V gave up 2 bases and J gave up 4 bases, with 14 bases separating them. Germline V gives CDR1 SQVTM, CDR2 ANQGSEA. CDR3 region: CSVEQTGSGTGELFF. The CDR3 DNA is TGCAGCGTTGAACAAACAGGGTCCGGCACCGGGGAGCTGTTTTTT.

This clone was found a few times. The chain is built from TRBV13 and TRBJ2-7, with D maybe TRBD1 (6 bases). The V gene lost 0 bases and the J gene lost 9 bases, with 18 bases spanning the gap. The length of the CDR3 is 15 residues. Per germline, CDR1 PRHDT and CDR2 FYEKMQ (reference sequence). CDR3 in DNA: TGTGCCAGCAGCTTAGGGGGACAAGGACCGGGCGGGCAGTACTTC. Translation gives CASSLGGQGPGGQYF.

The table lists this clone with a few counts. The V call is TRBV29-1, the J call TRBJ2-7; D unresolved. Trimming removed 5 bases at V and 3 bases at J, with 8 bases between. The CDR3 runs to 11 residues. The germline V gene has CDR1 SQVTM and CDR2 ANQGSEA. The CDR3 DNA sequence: TGCAGCGTTCATTTGGACTACGAGCAGTACTTC. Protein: CSVHLDYEQYF.

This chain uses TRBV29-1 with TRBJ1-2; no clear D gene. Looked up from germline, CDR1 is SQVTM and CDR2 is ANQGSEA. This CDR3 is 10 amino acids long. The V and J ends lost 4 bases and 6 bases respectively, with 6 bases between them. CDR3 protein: CSVGGDGYTF. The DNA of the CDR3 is TGCAGCGTTGGCGGGGATGGCTACACCTTC.

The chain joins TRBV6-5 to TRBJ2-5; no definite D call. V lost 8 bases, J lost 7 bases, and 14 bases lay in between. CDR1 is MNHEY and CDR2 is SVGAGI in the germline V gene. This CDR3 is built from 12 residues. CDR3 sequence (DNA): TGTGCCAGCGAAGCAGTCGATGGGACCCAGTACTTC. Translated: CASEAVDGTQYF.

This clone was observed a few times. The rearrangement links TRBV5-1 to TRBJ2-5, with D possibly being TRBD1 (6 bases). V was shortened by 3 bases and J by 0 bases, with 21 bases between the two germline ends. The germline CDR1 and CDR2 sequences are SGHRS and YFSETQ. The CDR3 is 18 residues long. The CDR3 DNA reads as TGCGCCAGCAGCTCAGGGGACGGACCCGACCGATACCAAGAGACCCAGTACTTC. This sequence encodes CASSSGDGPDRYQETQYF. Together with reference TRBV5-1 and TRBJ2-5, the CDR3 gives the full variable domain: KAGVTQTPRYLIKTRGQQVTLSCSPISGHRSVSWYQQTPGQGLQFLFEYFSETQRNKGNFPGRFSGRQFSNSRSEMNVSTLELGDSALYLCASSSGDGPDRYQETQYFGPGTRLLVL.

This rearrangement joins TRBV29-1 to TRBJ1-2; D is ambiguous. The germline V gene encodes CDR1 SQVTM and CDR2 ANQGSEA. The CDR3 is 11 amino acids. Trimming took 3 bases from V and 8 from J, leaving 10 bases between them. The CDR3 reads CSVDGVRGYTF. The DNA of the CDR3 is TGCAGCGTTGATGGGGTGAGGGGCTACACCTTC.

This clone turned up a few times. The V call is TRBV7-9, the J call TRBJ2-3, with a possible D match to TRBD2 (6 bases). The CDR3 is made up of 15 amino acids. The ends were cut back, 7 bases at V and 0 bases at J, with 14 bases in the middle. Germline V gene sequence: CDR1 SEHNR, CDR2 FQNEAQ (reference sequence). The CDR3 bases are TGTGCCAGCACCTCGGGGGTAACGAGCACAGATACGCAGTATTTT. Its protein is CASTSGVTSTDTQYF.

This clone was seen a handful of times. The CDR3 sequence is CSVDVRGAYNEQFF. The CDR3 bases are TGCAGCGTTGACGTCCGGGGGGCCTACAATGAGCAGTTCTTC. The V and J genes are TRBV29-1 and TRBJ2-1; 7 bases line up with TRBD2. This CDR3 has 14 amino acids. The trim removed 3 bases at V and 2 bases at J, leaving 4 bases unmatched. Germline V gene sequence: CDR1 SQVTM, CDR2 ANQGSEA.

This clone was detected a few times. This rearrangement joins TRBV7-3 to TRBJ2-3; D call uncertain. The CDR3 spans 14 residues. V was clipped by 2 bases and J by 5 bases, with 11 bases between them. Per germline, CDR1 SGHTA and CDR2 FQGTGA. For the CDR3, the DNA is TGTGCCAGCAGCTTATCAGGCCCCCTAGATACGCAGTATTTT. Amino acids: CASSLSGPLDTQYF.

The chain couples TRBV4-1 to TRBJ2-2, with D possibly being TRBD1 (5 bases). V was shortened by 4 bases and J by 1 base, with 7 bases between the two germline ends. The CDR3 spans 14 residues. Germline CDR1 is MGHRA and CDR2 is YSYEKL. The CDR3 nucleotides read TGCGCCAGCAGCCTCGGACAGAACACCGGGGAGCTGTTTTTT. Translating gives CASSLGQNTGELFF.

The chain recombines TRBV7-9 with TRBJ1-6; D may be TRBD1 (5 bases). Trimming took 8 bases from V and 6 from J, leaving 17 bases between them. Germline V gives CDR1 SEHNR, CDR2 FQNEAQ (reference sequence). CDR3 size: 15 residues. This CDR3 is CASSRGGSINSPLHF. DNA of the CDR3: TGTGCCAGCTCCCGGGGCGGATCCATTAATTCACCCCTCCACTTT.

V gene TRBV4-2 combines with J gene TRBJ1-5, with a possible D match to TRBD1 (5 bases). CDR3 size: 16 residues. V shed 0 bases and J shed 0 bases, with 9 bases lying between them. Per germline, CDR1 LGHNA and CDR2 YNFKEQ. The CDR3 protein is CASSQEWGSSNQPQHF. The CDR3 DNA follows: TGTGCCAGCAGCCAAGAGTGGGGGTCTAGCAATCAGCCCCAGCATTTT.

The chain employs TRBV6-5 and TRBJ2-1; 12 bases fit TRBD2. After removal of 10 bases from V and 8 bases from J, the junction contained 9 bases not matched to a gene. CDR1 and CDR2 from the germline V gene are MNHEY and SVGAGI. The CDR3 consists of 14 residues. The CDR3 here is CATSRTSGIDEQFF. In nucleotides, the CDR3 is TGTGCCACCTCCAGGACTAGCGGGATCGATGAGCAGTTCTTC.

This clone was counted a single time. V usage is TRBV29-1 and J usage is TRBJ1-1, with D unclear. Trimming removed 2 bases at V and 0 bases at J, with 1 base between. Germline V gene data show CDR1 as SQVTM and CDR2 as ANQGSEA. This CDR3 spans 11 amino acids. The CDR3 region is CSVELNTEAFF. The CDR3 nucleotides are TGCAGCGTTGAACTGAACACTGAAGCTTTCTTT.

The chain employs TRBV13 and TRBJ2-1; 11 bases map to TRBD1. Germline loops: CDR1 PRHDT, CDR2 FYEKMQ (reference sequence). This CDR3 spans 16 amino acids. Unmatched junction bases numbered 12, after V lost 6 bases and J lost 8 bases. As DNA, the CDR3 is TGTGCCAGCAGACCCCGGACAGGGGGCATCGGGGATGAGCAGTTCTTC. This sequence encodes CASRPRTGGIGDEQFF.

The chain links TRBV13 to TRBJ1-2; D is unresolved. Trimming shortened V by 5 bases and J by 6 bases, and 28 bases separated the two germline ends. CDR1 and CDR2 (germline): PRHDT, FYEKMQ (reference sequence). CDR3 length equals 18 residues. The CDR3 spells CASSGKGQEPLLTDGYTF. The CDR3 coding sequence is TGTGCCAGCAGCGGAAAAGGGCAGGAACCCCTATTGACGGATGGCTACACCTTC.

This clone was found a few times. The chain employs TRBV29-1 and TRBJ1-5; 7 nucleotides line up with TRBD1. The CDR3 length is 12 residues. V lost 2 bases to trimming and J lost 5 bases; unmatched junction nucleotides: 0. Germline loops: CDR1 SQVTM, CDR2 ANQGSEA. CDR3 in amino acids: CSVEQGDQPQHF. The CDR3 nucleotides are TGCAGCGTTGAACAGGGGGATCAGCCCCAGCATTTT.

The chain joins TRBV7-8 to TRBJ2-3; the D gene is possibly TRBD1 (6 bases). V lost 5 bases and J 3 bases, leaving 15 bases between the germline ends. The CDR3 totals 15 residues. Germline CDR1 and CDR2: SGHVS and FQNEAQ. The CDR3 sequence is CASSNRQETTDTQYF. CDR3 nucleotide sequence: TGTGCCAGCAGCAATCGACAGGAAACGACAGATACGCAGTATTTT.

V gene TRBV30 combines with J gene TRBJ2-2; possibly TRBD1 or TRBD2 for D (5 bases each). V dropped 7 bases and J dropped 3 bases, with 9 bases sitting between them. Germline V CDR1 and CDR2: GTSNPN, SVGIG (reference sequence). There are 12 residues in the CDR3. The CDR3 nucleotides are TGTGCCTCACGAGGGGACACCGGGGAGCTGTTTTTT. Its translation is CASRGDTGELFF.